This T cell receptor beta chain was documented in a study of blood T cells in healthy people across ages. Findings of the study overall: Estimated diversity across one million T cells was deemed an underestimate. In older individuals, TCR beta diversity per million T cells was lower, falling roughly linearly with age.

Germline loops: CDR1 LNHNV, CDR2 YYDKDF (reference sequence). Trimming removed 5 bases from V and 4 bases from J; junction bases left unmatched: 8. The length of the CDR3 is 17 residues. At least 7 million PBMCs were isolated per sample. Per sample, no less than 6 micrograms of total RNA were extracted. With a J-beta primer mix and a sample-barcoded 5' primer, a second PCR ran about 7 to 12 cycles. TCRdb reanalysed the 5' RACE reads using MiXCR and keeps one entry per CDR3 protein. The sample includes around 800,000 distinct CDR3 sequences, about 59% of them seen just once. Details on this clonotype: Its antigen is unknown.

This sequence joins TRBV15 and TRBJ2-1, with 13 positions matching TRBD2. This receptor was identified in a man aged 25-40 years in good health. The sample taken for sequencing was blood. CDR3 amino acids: CATSLRLAGGIYNEQFF. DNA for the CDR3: TGTGCCACCAGCCTTAGACTAGCGGGGGGCATATACAATGAGCAGTTCTTC.